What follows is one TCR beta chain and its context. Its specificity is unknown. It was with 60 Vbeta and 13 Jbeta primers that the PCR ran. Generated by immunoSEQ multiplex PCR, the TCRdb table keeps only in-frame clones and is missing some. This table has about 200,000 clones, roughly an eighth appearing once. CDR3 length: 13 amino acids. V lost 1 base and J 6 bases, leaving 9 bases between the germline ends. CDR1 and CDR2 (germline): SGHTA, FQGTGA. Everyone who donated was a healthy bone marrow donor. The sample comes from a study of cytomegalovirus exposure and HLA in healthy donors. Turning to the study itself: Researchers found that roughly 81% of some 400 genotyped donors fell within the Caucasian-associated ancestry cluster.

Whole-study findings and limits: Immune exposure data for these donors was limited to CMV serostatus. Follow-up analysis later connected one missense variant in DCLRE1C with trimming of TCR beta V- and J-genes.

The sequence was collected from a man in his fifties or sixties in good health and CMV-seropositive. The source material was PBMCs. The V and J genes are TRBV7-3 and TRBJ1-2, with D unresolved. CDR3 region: CASSLNTGDGYTF. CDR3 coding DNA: TGTGCCAGCAGCTTAAACACCGGAGATGGCTACACCTTC.